Listed here is a single TCR beta chain. Its target is not known. This sample is drawn from a study of early T cells in non-severe SARS-CoV-2 infection. Study summary: Chains stayed unpaired after sequencing of bulk RNA from unsorted whole blood.

Individual cDNA molecules received unique molecular identifiers during library preparation. One entry per CDR3 protein results from TCRdb running MiXCR on the 5' RACE reads. The table lists some 80,000 distinct CDR3 sequences, approximately 5% of them singletons, with under 8% in the top ten. Findings of the study overall: Clonotype matching in VDJdb favored anti-spike CD8 responses and did not capture private and CD4 specificities.

This TCR came from an adult who was a healthcare worker with PCR-confirmed SARS-CoV-2 infection or an uninfected control (not recorded which). The input for sequencing was whole blood, taken at baseline.

The CDR3 region is CASSPIGGHTGELFF. In DNA form, the CDR3 reads TGTGCCAGCAGCCCAATAGGGGGGCACACCGGGGAGCTGTTTTTT. The V and J genes are TRBV3-1 and TRBJ2-2; D assignment may be TRBD1 or TRBD2 (6 bases each). CDR3 length: 15 residues. Germline lookup yields CDR1 LGHDT and CDR2 YNNKEL (reference sequence). With 4 bases removed from V and 3 bases from J, the gap between germline ends came to 12 bases.